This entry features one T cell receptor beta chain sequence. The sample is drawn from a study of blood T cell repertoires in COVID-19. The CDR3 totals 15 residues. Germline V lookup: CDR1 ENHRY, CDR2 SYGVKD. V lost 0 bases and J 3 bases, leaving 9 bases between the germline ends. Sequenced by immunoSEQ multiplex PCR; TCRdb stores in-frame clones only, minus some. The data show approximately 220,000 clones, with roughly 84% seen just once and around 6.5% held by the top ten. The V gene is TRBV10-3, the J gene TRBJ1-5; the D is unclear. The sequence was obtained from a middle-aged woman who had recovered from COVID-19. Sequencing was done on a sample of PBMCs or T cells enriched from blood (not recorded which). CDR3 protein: CAISESAEANQPQHF. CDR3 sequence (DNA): TGTGCCATCAGTGAGTCGGCAGAGGCCAATCAGCCCCAGCATTTT.